This T cell receptor (beta chain) was obtained from a study of breast tumors, draining lymph nodes, adjacent tissues. V was pared by 5 bases and J by 4 bases, with 8 bases between. This CDR3 has 12 amino acids. CDR1 is LNHDA and CDR2 is SQIVND in the germline V gene (reference sequence). As regards this clonotype: What it binds is not known.

TCRdb re-called the multiplex PCR reads through MiXCR, storing one row per CDR3 protein. The repertoire holds fewer than 25,000 distinct CDR3 sequences, with around 33% as singletons. Study results and caveats: The lymph node origin of tumor T cells was framed as consistent with a hypothesis, not demonstrated. Tumors had less TCR diversity than lymph nodes, more than nontumor tissue. The data were judged consistent with most tumor T cells coming from lymph node and expanding in tumor. Compared with basal-like, luminal-like tumors shared significantly more repertoire with nontumor tissue.

This TCR came from a female donor with breast cancer. Some clones in this sample may be carry-over from other donors' samples. Sequencing was performed on breast tumor tissue. The chain carries TRBV19 and TRBJ1-2; D might be TRBD1 (5 bases). In nucleotides, the CDR3 is TGTGCCAGTAGTCAGGGATTCTATGGCTACACCTTC. Translation gives CASSQGFYGYTF.